What follows are 18 T cell receptor beta chains derived from one specimen sequenced in a study of T cell repertoires in cytomegalovirus infection. The antigens of these receptors remain unknown. Using its own MiXCR run on the reads, TCRdb lists one record per CDR3 protein. The profile shows about 700,000 distinct CDR3 sequences, around 30% of them singletons. The source was cultured PBMCs, collected from culture after CMV antigen stimulation. All receptors derive from a human donor in good health (CMV status not recorded). Some clones in this sample may be carry-over from other donors' samples.

The chain recombines TRBV24-1 with TRBJ1-5; TRBD1 might be the D (5 bases). Trimming removed 2 bases from V and 6 bases from J, with 10 bases in between. This CDR3 is 14 amino acids long. CDR1 KGHDR and CDR2 SFDVKD come from the germline V gene. DNA for the CDR3: TGTGCCACCAGTGATTCGGGGGTGGGTCAGCCCCAGCATTTT. Translating gives CATSDSGVGQPQHF.

This clonotype occurred a few times. The chain has TRBV10-3 and TRBJ2-7; a possible D gene is TRBD1 (5 bases). Trimming left V 7 bases short and J 2 bases short, with 12 bases between. This CDR3 comprises 13 residues. CDR1 and CDR2 from the germline V gene are ENHRY and SYGVKD. The DNA for the CDR3 is TGTGCCATCACCCTAGACAGTACCTACGAGCAGTACTTC. It yields the protein CAITLDSTYEQYF.

The chain has TRBV6-5 and TRBJ2-4; D is unresolved. The CDR3 runs 13 residues. The germline CDR1 and CDR2 sequences are MNHEY and SVGAGI. Trimming took off 2 bases at V and 13 bases at J, with 15 bases between the two ends. CDR3 region: CASSYSNAGGQYF. For the CDR3, the DNA is TGTGCCAGCAGTTACAGTAACGCAGGCGGCCAGTACTTC.

V usage is TRBV28 and J usage is TRBJ1-1, with 8 bases aligning to TRBD1. Germline CDR1 is MDHEN and CDR2 is SYDVKM. V lost 4 bases and J lost 3; bases outside the gene matches: 13. This CDR3 is built from 17 residues. CDR3 nucleotide sequence: TGTGCCAGCAGTTCACGGACAGGGAGAATTGCGGACACTGAAGCTTTCTTT. It encodes CASSSRTGRIADTEAFF.

V gene TRBV6-6 combines with J gene TRBJ2-3, with 10 bases lining up with TRBD2. V was pared by 7 bases and J by 5 bases, with 3 bases of the junction left unmatched. Germline lookup yields CDR1 MNHNY and CDR2 SVGAGI (reference sequence). The CDR3 has 13 residues. For the CDR3, the DNA is TGTGCCAGCAAAGCGGGGGGGGGAGATACGCAGTATTTT. Translation: CASKAGGGDTQYF.

This clonotype was found once. V usage is TRBV6-2 or TRBV6-3 and J usage is TRBJ2-1; weak D call: TRBD2 (5 bases). The CDR3 length is 14 residues. V dropped 4 bases and J dropped 6 bases, with 13 bases sitting between them. The germline V gene has CDR1 MNHEY and CDR2 SVGEGT. In DNA, the CDR3 is TGTGCCAGCAGTTCGGTAGTGGGAGCCAATGAGCAGTTCTTC. This sequence encodes CASSSVVGANEQFF.

This sequence joins TRBV6-5 and TRBJ2-7, with D perhaps matching TRBD2 (6 bases). This CDR3 comprises 11 residues. Trimming pared 7 bases from V and 7 bases from J, leaving 11 bases between. Germline CDR1 reads MNHEY; CDR2 reads SVGAGI. This chain's CDR3 is CASTGAEEQYF. CDR3 nucleotides: TGTGCCAGCACGGGAGCGGAGGAGCAGTACTTC.

V is TRBV4-3 and J is TRBJ2-7, with D tentatively TRBD1 (6 bases). This CDR3 comprises 16 residues. With 0 bases removed from V and 6 bases from J, the gap between germline ends came to 18 bases. Germline V gene sequence: CDR1 LGHNA, CDR2 YSLEER. The CDR3 region has the DNA TGCGCCAGCAGCCAAGAACTGGGGGCCCCTTTACGCGAGCAGTACTTC. Amino acids: CASSQELGAPLREQYF.

This chain uses TRBV9 with TRBJ2-3, with 9 bases fitting TRBD2. CDR1 and CDR2 from the germline V gene are SGDLS and YYNGEE. J was trimmed by 4 bases and V by 0 bases; bases with no gene match: 9. The CDR3 is made up of 17 amino acids. The CDR3 DNA reads TGTGCCAGCAGCGTAGGGGCAGTTGCGGGGGGGCCAGATACGCAGTATTTT. Protein product: CASSVGAVAGGPDTQYF.

This clonotype came up once. This chain uses TRBV6-6 with TRBJ1-2, with 7 bases aligning to TRBD1. CDR3 length: 15 amino acids. Looked up from germline, CDR1 is MNHNY and CDR2 is SVGAGI (reference sequence). V lost 7 bases to trimming and J lost 3 bases; unmatched junction nucleotides: 11. The chain's CDR3 is CASIDRAQGDYGYTF. DNA of the CDR3: TGTGCCAGCATCGACAGGGCACAAGGGGACTATGGCTACACCTTC.

This clonotype has at least ten counts. V and J are TRBV12-3 or TRBV12-4 and TRBJ1-5, with TRBD1 identical over 10 bases. V lost 6 bases and J lost 9; bases outside the gene matches: 11. The CDR3 sequence is 15 residues long. CDR3 sequence: CASSGGDRGEWPQHF. CDR3 DNA sequence: TGTGCCAGCAGCGGAGGGGACAGGGGCGAATGGCCCCAGCATTTT.

The sample holds many counts of this clonotype. The chain carries TRBV7-2 and TRBJ1-4; 8 nucleotides line up with TRBD1. The CDR3 is 18 amino acids. CDR1 is SGHTA, CDR2 FQGNSA, per germline. The V segment lost 0 bases and the J segment 8 bases; nucleotides outside the gene matches: 14. The CDR3 is CASSLAPVTGDPIEKLFF. The DNA of the CDR3 is TGTGCCAGCAGCTTAGCGCCAGTGACAGGGGACCCCATAGAAAAACTGTTTTTT.

This chain links TRBV4-3 with TRBJ2-5; perhaps TRBD1 as D (8 bases). In germline, CDR1 is LGHNA, CDR2 YSLEER. Trimming pared 8 bases from V and 4 bases from J, leaving 20 bases between. The CDR3 has 15 amino acids. CDR3 protein: CASRVGQGGGETQYF. The DNA for the CDR3 is TGCGCCAGCCGAGTCGGACAGGGAGGGGGAGAGACCCAGTACTTC.

As for this clonotype: This clone may be a read error of a much larger clone one base away. The rearrangement links TRBV25-1 to TRBJ1-5; 8 bases align to TRBD1. Germline V lookup: CDR1 MGHDK, CDR2 SYGVNS. V lost 6 bases, J lost 5 bases, and 6 bases stayed unmatched. The length of the CDR3 is 14 residues. Written as DNA, the CDR3 is TGTGCCAGCAGCCTGACAGGGGCCCATCAGCCCCAGCATTTT. Translated: CASSLTGAHQPQHF.

In this sample, this clonotype turned up many times. The chain links TRBV12-3 or TRBV12-4 to TRBJ1-5; no clear D gene. Trimming cost V 5 bases and J 6 bases, with 11 bases left between them. CDR3 length equals 13 residues. CDR3 in DNA: TGTGCCAGCAGTCCCCAAATGGGTCAGCCCCAGCATTTT. It translates to CASSPQMGQPQHF.

The chain links TRBV4-1 to TRBJ1-1, with D possibly matching TRBD1 (5 bases). This CDR3 is 16 amino acids long. Germline-derived CDR1 and CDR2 are MGHRA and YSYEKL. V lost 4 bases to trimming and J lost 4 bases, with 19 bases between them. The CDR3 DNA is TGCGCCAGCAGCCCCACTGGACAAGGCTGGGGCACTGAAGCTTTCTTT. It is translated as CASSPTGQGWGTEAFF.

This clonotype was seen more than once but under ten times. The chain uses TRBV2 and TRBJ1-6; no clear D gene. The CDR3 is 13 residues long. V was trimmed by 4 bases and J by 7 bases, leaving 8 bases between them. Per the germline V gene, CDR1 is SNHLY and CDR2 is FYNNEI. The DNA for the CDR3 is TGTGCCAGCAGTGCGGACGAGAATTCACCCCTCCACTTT. Protein product: CASSADENSPLHF. Complete variable domain (other parts from reference TRBV2 and TRBJ1-6): EPEVTQTPSHQVTQMGQEVILRCVPISNHLYFYWYRQILGQKVEFLVSFYNNEISEKSEIFDDQFSVERPDGSNFTLKIRSTKLEDSAMYFCASSADENSPLHFGNGTRLTVT.

Only one count was recorded for this clonotype. J is TRBJ1-5 and V is TRBV6-2 or TRBV6-3; D is ambiguous. The germline V and J ends were trimmed by 0 bases and 13 bases, with 10 bases remaining between them. The germline CDR1 and CDR2 sequences are MNHEY and SVGEGT. The CDR3 spans 12 residues. The CDR3 is CASSYSPREQHF. The DNA of the CDR3 is TGTGCCAGCAGTTACTCACCCCGGGAACAGCATTTT.